This T cell receptor beta chain was recorded in a study of cytomegalovirus exposure and HLA in healthy donors. V lost 8 bases to trimming and J lost 0 bases; unmatched junction nucleotides: 1. Per the germline V gene, CDR1 is MNHEY and CDR2 is SMNVEV (reference sequence). The CDR3 has 14 residues. Comments on this clone: Its target is not known.

Study observations and caveats: Segments of the TCR beta V type were, in most cases, productive about 87% or about 30% of the time in an earlier analysis.

Vbeta (60) and Jbeta (13) primers were used in the PCR. Libraries were prepared by immunoSEQ multiplex PCR; TCRdb keeps only in-frame clonotypes and omits some of them. The sample has 150,000 to 200,000 clones, more than 70% seen once. Sequencing was done on a sample of PBMCs. The chain couples TRBV27 to TRBJ2-1; 10 bases map to TRBD2. The receptor was derived from a boy under 18 in good health and CMV-seronegative. Here the CDR3 DNA reads TGTGCCAGCTCTAGCGGGAGCTCCTACAATGAGCAGTTCTTC. Its protein product is CASSSGSSYNEQFF.